The 27 T cell receptor beta chains presented below share a single source sample, sequenced in a study of T cell clonality in common variable immunodeficiency. Data came from immunoSEQ multiplex PCR; TCRdb stores just in-frame clones and leaves some out. The repertoire consists of about 26,000 clones, none detected only once. No antigen has been assigned to these receptors. Study-wide results and limits: Reportedly, TCR beta sequences from common variable immunodeficiency showed fewer deletions and N-nucleotide insertions.

Sample: peripheral blood mononuclear cells. The receptors originated from a human donor with common variable immunodeficiency.

This clone appeared many times. An end of the junction differs from the germline gene, which may be a read error. Partial CDR3 DNA: TGCGCCAGCCGCTTCGGGTGGGGCAGAGACTATGGC. This codes for CASRFGWGRDYG. The full CDR3 protein is CASRFGWGRDYGYTF. The chain recombines TRBV5-1 with TRBJ1-2; D possibly corresponds to TRBD1 (5 bases). The read ends 3 residues shy of where the CDR3 ends; the end is completed using the germline J gene. The germline CDR1 and CDR2 sequences are SGHRS and YFSETQ. CDR3 length: 15 residues.

On this clone: The read gets to within 3 residues of the CDR3 end, and the germline J gene fills in the rest. The V call is TRBV5-6, the J call TRBJ2-1; 7 bases are shared with TRBD1. The CDR3 sequence is 14 residues long. Germline values: CDR1 SGHDT, CDR2 YYEEEE. V lost 6 bases to trimming and J lost 0 bases; unmatched junction nucleotides: 3. This chain's CDR3 is CASTYRGSYNEQFF. CDR3 DNA (partial): TGTGCCAGCACCTACAGGGGCTCCTACAATGAG.

This clone was counted ten times or more. CDR3 bases read: TGCAGCGTTCGAAGATGGGACAGGGGGAACACCGGGGAG. Translation gives CSVRRWDRGNTGE. Given in full, the CDR3 is CSVRRWDRGNTGELFF. The chain links TRBV29-1 to TRBJ2-2, with 10 bases aligning to TRBD1. The CDR3 goes on 3 residues after the read ends, and that part is filled in from the germline J gene. Germline-derived CDR1 and CDR2 are SQVTM and ANQGSEA. This CDR3 has 16 amino acids. The trim removed 5 bases at V and 1 base at J, leaving 7 bases unmatched.

This clone was counted only a few times. Read sequence stops 3 residues before the CDR3 end, and the germline J gene provides the missing end. V usage is TRBV2 and J usage is TRBJ1-6, with D maybe TRBD1 (5 bases). The CDR3 has 16 residues. Germline V gene sequence: CDR1 SNHLY, CDR2 FYNNEI. The germline V and J ends were trimmed by 5 bases and 5 bases, with 16 bases remaining between them. The part of the CDR3 DNA that was read is TGTGCCAGCAGTAATAGACAGTCGGAGAATAATTCACCC. Its protein is CASSNRQSENNSP. The whole CDR3 reads CASSNRQSENNSPLHF.

This clone showed up many times. The CDR3 end falls 3 residues outside the read, so it is completed with the germline J gene. The chain has TRBV6-2 or TRBV6-3 and TRBJ1-3, with D tentatively TRBD1 (6 bases). The germline CDR1 and CDR2 sequences are MNHEY and SVGEGT. The CDR3 is made up of 16 amino acids. Trimming stripped 0 bases from V and 8 bases from J, with 17 bases between. The CDR3 loop is CASSYSSDYRVDTIYF. Incomplete CDR3 DNA: TGTGCCAGCAGTTACTCCAGCGATTACAGGGTCGACACC.

At least ten counts were recorded for this clone. The observed sequence ends 3 residues before the CDR3 terminus, with the missing tail filled in from the germline J gene. The chain carries TRBV7-3 and TRBJ2-3; perhaps TRBD2 as D (6 bases). Deletions cut 2 bases from V and 0 bases from J, with 12 bases between. The CDR3 runs 16 residues. Germline V lookup: CDR1 SGHTA, CDR2 FQGTGA. The part of the CDR3 DNA that was read is TGTGCCAGCAGCTTAGGGGCTAGCGTGAGCACAGATACG. Its translation: CASSLGASVSTDT. The complete CDR3 reads CASSLGASVSTDTQYF.

In its sample, this clone was seen many times. Read coverage stops 3 residues before the CDR3 terminus; the germline J gene supplies the remainder. The chain has TRBV18 and TRBJ1-5; 9 nucleotides agree with TRBD1. CDR1 and CDR2 from the germline V gene are KGHSH and LQKENI. Germline trimming cut 0 bases from V and 6 bases from J; bases unmatched to any gene: 6. There are 16 residues in the CDR3. The DNA read from the CDR3 is TGTGCCAGCTCACCACCGGGGGACAGGGAGGGTCAGCCC. Protein: CASSPPGDREGQP. The whole CDR3 is CASSPPGDREGQPQHF.

This clone was seen repeatedly, ten times or more. The read comes to an end 3 residues before the CDR3 does, leaving the germline J gene to fill in the end. V gene TRBV6-1 combines with J gene TRBJ1-2; D might be TRBD1 (6 bases). CDR3 size: 13 residues. The ends were cut back, 1 base at V and 7 bases at J, with 10 bases in the middle. Germline V gene lookup returns CDR1 MNHNS and CDR2 SASEGT. The CDR3 reads CASSEVTRGGYTF. The sequenced CDR3 bases are TGTGCCAGCAGTGAAGTAACCAGGGGTGGC.

This clone was observed at least ten times. The read finishes 3 residues shy of the CDR3 end, and the germline J gene is used to complete it. The chain links TRBV10-3 to TRBJ2-7; TRBD2 agrees at 11 bases. V trimming: 6 bases; J trimming: 3 bases; junction bases outside the gene matches: 7. CDR1 is ENHRY, CDR2 SYGVKD, per germline. The length of the CDR3 is 15 residues. The sequenced CDR3 bases are TGTGCCATCAGCCCGGGACTAGCGGACCACTACGAG. Its translation is CAISPGLADHYE. The entire CDR3 sequence reads CAISPGLADHYEQYF.

The table lists this clone with many counts. The read falls 3 residues short of the CDR3 end, and the missing part is taken from the germline J gene. V gene TRBV6-4 combines with J gene TRBJ2-2; TRBD2 matches 10 bases. Looked up from germline, CDR1 is MRHNA and CDR2 is SNTAGT. The CDR3 spans 17 residues. Trimming at V came to 2 bases and at J to 5 bases, leaving 8 bases not matched to a gene. The CDR3 DNA, read in part, is TGTGCCAGCAGTGACGGAAGCGGGGGGGACGATACCGGGGAG. The encoded protein is CASSDGSGGDDTGE. The whole CDR3 region reads CASSDGSGGDDTGELFF.

This clone occurred many times. The CDR3 end is not reached by the read, which stops 3 residues before it; the germline J gene fills it in. The chain carries TRBV12-3 or TRBV12-4 and TRBJ2-1; TRBD2 aligns across 10 bases. The CDR3 runs 15 residues. Trimming took 7 bases from V and 8 from J; bases not matched to a gene: 11. This chain's CDR3 is CASTQLAGKVDEQFF. The part of the CDR3 DNA that was read is TGTGCCAGCACCCAACTAGCGGGAAAGGTAGATGAG.

This clone was counted at least ten times. Read coverage stops 3 residues before the CDR3 terminus; the germline J gene supplies the remainder. This chain links TRBV7-9 with TRBJ1-2; 8 bases are a match to TRBD1. CDR1 SEHNR and CDR2 FQNEAQ come from the germline V gene (reference sequence). The trim removed 1 base at V and 7 bases at J, leaving 8 bases unmatched. This CDR3 has 15 amino acids. The covered CDR3 bases are TGTGCCAGCAGCTTAGATGGTCAGACAGGGGCTGGC. Translation: CASSLDGQTGAG. The entire CDR3 protein reads CASSLDGQTGAGYTF.

This clone was detected only a few times. The CDR3 end lies 3 residues beyond the end of the read and is filled in from the germline J gene. V and J are TRBV20-1 and TRBJ2-1; no clear D gene. Germline-derived CDR1 and CDR2 are DFQATT and SNEGSKA (reference sequence). V was cut by 3 bases and J by 0 bases, with 9 bases left in between. This CDR3 comprises 14 residues. CDR3 sequence reads: CSASPRSSYNEQFF. The sequenced CDR3 bases are TGCAGTGCTAGCCCCCGTAGCTCCTACAATGAG.

Many counts were recorded for this clone. Coverage ceases 3 residues before the CDR3 finishes, and the germline J gene fills in the end. This chain joins TRBV30 and TRBJ2-7, with 14 positions matching TRBD2. Looked up from germline, CDR1 is GTSNPN and CDR2 is SVGIG (reference sequence). This CDR3 contains 16 residues. The V segment lost 3 bases and the J segment 3 bases; nucleotides outside the gene matches: 7. Partial CDR3 DNA: TGTGCCTGGAGGCAATTGGGACTAGCGGGGGTCTACGAG. Protein product: CAWRQLGLAGVYE. The whole CDR3 sequence reads CAWRQLGLAGVYEQYF. The full variable domain, completed using reference TRBV30 and TRBJ2-7, is SQTIHQWPATLVQPVGSPLSLECTVEGTSNPNLYWYRQAAGRGLQLLFYSVGIGQISSEVPQNLSASRPQDRQFILSSKKLLLSDSGFYLCAWRQLGLAGVYEQYFGPGTRLTVT.

This clone was seen many times. The CDR3 end is not reached by the read, which stops 3 residues before it; the germline J gene fills it in. The V call is TRBV5-4, the J call TRBJ2-7; 10 bases agree with TRBD1. There are 15 residues in the CDR3. V shed 4 bases, J shed 6 bases, and the junction held 10 bases outside the gene matches. Germline CDR1 is SGHNT and CDR2 is YYREEE (reference sequence). The CDR3 loop reads CASSLPGTGVSEQYF. Incomplete CDR3 DNA: TGTGCCAGCAGCCTCCCGGGGACAGGGGTCTCCGAG.

This clone is judged medium-sized (0.01 to 0.1%). The read ends 3 residues shy of where the CDR3 ends; the end is completed using the germline J gene. The sample carries other DNA sequences with the same CDR3. This chain uses TRBV29-1 with TRBJ1-2, with TRBD1 identical over 8 bases. The CDR3 runs to 13 residues. J gave up 5 bases and V 6 bases, and 8 bases lay outside the gene matches. Germline lookup yields CDR1 SQVTM and CDR2 ANQGSEA. CDR3 DNA, as far as it was read: TGCAGCGTCGCCGACAGGGGAGGTTATGGC. It encodes CSVADRGGYG. The full CDR3 is CSVADRGGYGYTF.

This clone was detected only a few times. A junction end diverges from the germline sequence, so it may reflect a read error. The sequenced fragment ends 3 residues before the CDR3 boundary, so the rest is inferred from the germline J gene. J is TRBJ1-2 and V is TRBV6-2 or TRBV6-3; D might be TRBD1 (6 bases). CDR1 and CDR2 from the germline V gene are MNHEY and SVGEGT. The CDR3 extends over 14 amino acids. Incomplete CDR3 DNA: TGTGCCGGCAGTCCCTCGGGGGGCCTTCGTGGC. Protein product: CAGSPSGGLRG. The CDR3 in full is CAGSPSGGLRGYTF.

In this sample, this clone turned up many times. The read finishes 3 residues shy of the CDR3 end, and the germline J gene is used to complete it. The chain has TRBV30 and TRBJ1-1; D possibly corresponds to TRBD1 (5 bases). Germline values: CDR1 GTSNPN, CDR2 SVGIG (reference sequence). The CDR3 runs to 15 residues. The ends were cut back, 0 bases at V and 6 bases at J, with 17 bases in the middle. CDR3 region: CAWSVIERGRAEAFF. CDR3 DNA, as far as it was read: TGTGCCTGGAGTGTAATTGAGCGGGGCAGGGCTGAA.

This clone occurred a few times. The CDR3 extends 3 residues past the end of the read, so its final part is completed from the germline J gene. This rearrangement joins TRBV7-9 to TRBJ2-1, with TRBD1 as a possible D gene (6 bases). The CDR3 extends over 15 amino acids. Germline V gene sequence: CDR1 SEHNR, CDR2 FQNEAQ (reference sequence). The V end lost 2 bases, the J end lost 5 bases, and 13 bases lay between the germline ends. Incomplete CDR3 DNA: TGTGCCAGCAGCTTACACCGAGGGGGTAACAATGAG. The encoded protein is CASSLHRGGNNE. The whole CDR3 sequence is CASSLHRGGNNEQFF.

In its sample, this clone was seen many times. The read ends 3 residues before the CDR3 terminus; that terminus is restored from the germline J gene. The chain joins TRBV6-2 or TRBV6-3 to TRBJ2-7; the D gene is possibly TRBD1 (6 bases). CDR3 length: 14 amino acids. The V gene lost 2 bases and the J gene lost 6 bases, with 14 bases spanning the gap. CDR1 and CDR2 (germline): MNHEY, SVGEGT. CDR3 loop: CASSYQITGSEQYF. The CDR3 bases that were read are TGTGCCAGCAGTTACCAAATAACAGGGAGCGAG.

This clone was found a few times. Sequencing ends 3 residues short of the CDR3 end; the germline J gene provides the rest. J is TRBJ2-7 and V is TRBV19; TRBD1 matches 8 bases. Looked up from germline, CDR1 is LNHDA and CDR2 is SQIVND (reference sequence). V was pared by 4 bases and J by 6 bases, with 8 bases of the junction left unmatched. There are 14 residues in the CDR3. CDR3 residues: CASSTGTGLSEQYF. The DNA read from the CDR3 is TGTGCCAGTAGTACCGGGACAGGTCTGTCCGAG.

This clone was recorded at least ten times. Sequencing ends 3 residues short of the CDR3 end; the germline J gene provides the rest. J is TRBJ2-3 and V is TRBV7-3; 13 bases are shared with TRBD2. CDR1 and CDR2 (germline): SGHTA, FQGTGA. Trimming took 4 bases from V and 0 from J; bases not matched to a gene: 4. This CDR3 contains 17 residues. The CDR3 DNA, read in part, is TGTGCCAGCAGCTCGGGACTAGCGGGGATCAGCACAGATACG. Translated: CASSSGLAGISTDT. The complete CDR3 reads CASSSGLAGISTDTQYF.

The table lists this clone with a few counts. The sequence runs out 3 residues before the end of the CDR3; the remainder is reconstructed from the germline J gene. The V and J genes are TRBV11-2 and TRBJ2-3; 9 nucleotides match TRBD1. The CDR3 length is 14 residues. Germline loops: CDR1 SGHAT, CDR2 FQNNGV. After removal of 1 base from V and 5 bases from J, the junction contained 1 base not matched to a gene. CDR3 bases read: TGTGCCAGCAGCTTAGGGACAGGGGTAGATACG. It translates to CASSLGTGVDT. The whole CDR3 sequence is CASSLGTGVDTQYF.

This clone was seen repeatedly, ten times or more. The CDR3 goes on 3 residues after the read ends, and that part is filled in from the germline J gene. The chain employs TRBV7-2 and TRBJ2-1; tentative D call: TRBD1 (5 bases). Trimming cost V 5 bases and J 7 bases, with 9 bases left between them. In germline, CDR1 is SGHTA, CDR2 FQGNSA. CDR3 length: 12 residues. The part of the CDR3 DNA that was read is TGTGCCAGCAGCCGACAGAGAAATGAG. Amino acid sequence: CASSRQRNE. The whole CDR3 sequence is CASSRQRNEQFF.

This clone showed up just a few times. An end of the junction does not agree with germline; a read error may underlie this. The CDR3 end falls 3 residues outside the read, so it is completed with the germline J gene. The same CDR3 also results from other DNA sequences found in this sample. This chain connects TRBV18 to TRBJ2-2, with 11 bases identical to TRBD1. The CDR3 extends over 15 amino acids. Germline CDR1 and CDR2: KGHSH and LQKENI. CDR3 bases read: TGTGCCAGTTCACCGGGGACAGGGGGCACCGGGGAG. Protein product: CASSPGTGGTGE. The full CDR3 protein reads CASSPGTGGTGELFF.

Ten or more counts support this clone. The CDR3 end is not reached by the read, which stops 3 residues before it; the germline J gene fills it in. The chain joins TRBV5-3 to TRBJ2-3; perhaps TRBD2 as D (6 bases). TRBV5-3 carries the ORF label, with uncertain function. The CDR3 runs 17 residues. V gave up 0 bases and J gave up 0 bases, with 14 bases separating them. Incomplete CDR3 DNA: TGTGCCAGAAGCTTGGCGCGGGAAGCCCATAGCACAGATACG. Amino acid sequence: CARSLAREAHSTDT. The whole CDR3 reads CARSLAREAHSTDTQYF.

This clone was seen ten or more times. The read gets to within 3 residues of the CDR3 end, and the germline J gene fills in the rest. The rearrangement links TRBV2 to TRBJ2-1, with D possibly matching TRBD2 (6 bases). The CDR3 consists of 13 residues. CDR1 is SNHLY, CDR2 FYNNEI, per germline. V was clipped by 4 bases and J by 5 bases, with 9 bases between them. Incomplete CDR3 DNA: TGTGCCAGCAGTGCGACTAGGGACAATGAG. The encoded protein is CASSATRDNE. The entire CDR3 protein is CASSATRDNEQFF.